The entry below describes one T cell receptor beta chain. The antigen remains unidentified. V shed 0 bases and J shed 1 base, with 6 bases lying between them. This CDR3 is built from 14 residues. In germline, CDR1 is SGHRS, CDR2 YFSETQ. The sample is drawn from a study of T cell responses to AZD1222 COVID-19 vaccine. Regarding the study as a whole: Only 5 or 6 individuals given AZD1222 were seropositive at baseline. Most donors were white British, females outnumbered males, and clonal diversity was possibly underestimated. Regions 160-218 and 743-854 dominated among vaccine-associated CD4 TCRs spanning spike. Reportedly, nearly half the spike-specific TCRs target unmutated variant regions.

Sequenced by immunoSEQ multiplex PCR; TCRdb stores in-frame clones only, minus some. Among 85,000 to 90,000 clones listed, around 90% were seen once. This receptor was identified in an adult in good health. This specimen was peripheral blood, taken on day 0 of AZD1222 vaccination. V and J are TRBV5-1 and TRBJ2-3; D unresolved. The CDR3 bases are TGCGCCAGCAGCTTGGGTGGGGGCACAGATACGCAGTATTTT. Its protein product is CASSLGGGTDTQYF.